Following are 26 T cell receptor beta chains from one sample sequenced in a study of OX40 agonist ivuxolimab in advanced cancers. TCRdb's copy holds only in-frame clones and misses some; the assay was immunoSEQ multiplex PCR. The table lists about 94,000 clones, around 90% of them singletons, with over 0.3% in the top ten. The sample was CD4+ or CD8+ T cells sorted from blood, taken in a trial of the OX40 agonist ivuxolimab. The receptor source for this set is an adult with an advanced solid tumor such as melanoma, head and neck, liver or kidney cancer.

The V and J genes are TRBV10-3 and TRBJ2-3; TRBD1 agrees at 11 bases. CDR3 length: 14 amino acids. V trimming: 10 bases; J trimming: 5 bases; junction bases outside the gene matches: 8. Germline CDR1 is ENHRY and CDR2 is SYGVKD. In DNA, the CDR3 is TGTGCCACTTGGGACAGGGGGTCCGAAGATACGCAGTATTTT. Translated: CATWDRGSEDTQYF.

This clone was observed a single time. J is TRBJ1-4 and V is TRBV29-1; D not resolved. This CDR3 has 12 amino acids. The V and J ends lost 4 bases and 5 bases respectively, with 8 bases between them. The germline V gene encodes CDR1 SQVTM and CDR2 ANQGSEA. As DNA, the CDR3 is TGCAGCGTTGGGGGAGGGAATGAAAAACTGTTTTTT. This sequence encodes CSVGGGNEKLFF.

The gene calls are TRBV5-1 and TRBJ1-1, with D unclear. Trimming removed 0 bases at V and 0 bases at J, with 9 bases between. This CDR3 has 15 amino acids. The V gene's germline CDR1 is SGHRS and CDR2 YFSETQ. The CDR3 DNA reads as TGCGCCAGCAGCTTGGATGGCAGCATGAACACTGAAGCTTTCTTT. Encoded protein: CASSLDGSMNTEAFF.

This chain joins TRBV7-2 and TRBJ1-1; D is unresolved. The CDR3 extends over 13 amino acids. V was clipped by 5 bases and J by 1 base, with 8 bases between them. Germline-derived CDR1 and CDR2 are SGHTA and FQGNSA. The CDR3 spells CASSIRENTEAFF. CDR3 coding DNA: TGTGCCAGCAGCATTAGGGAGAACACTGAAGCTTTCTTT. The full variable domain, rest sourced from reference TRBV7-2 and TRBJ1-1, is GAGVSQSPSNKVTEKGKDVELRCDPISGHTALYWYRQSLGQGLEFLIYFQGNSAPDKSGLPSDRFSAERTGGSVSTLTIQRTQQEDSAVYLCASSIRENTEAFFGQGTRLTVV.

V is TRBV7-9 and J is TRBJ2-1, with a weak D call TRBD1 (6 bases). Germline CDR1 is SEHNR and CDR2 is FQNEAQ (reference sequence). CDR3 length equals 15 residues. Trimming cost V 5 bases and J 9 bases, with 20 bases left between them. As DNA, the CDR3 is TGTGCCAGCAGCCGAGGGGGTAGTAGGCAGGGTGAGCAGTTCTTC. Amino acid sequence: CASSRGGSRQGEQFF.

CDR3 DNA sequence: TGTGCCTGGACCTCGGGCTACGAGCAGTACTTC. Translated: CAWTSGYEQYF. The chain has TRBV30 and TRBJ2-7; no clear D gene. This CDR3 is built from 11 residues. Per germline, CDR1 GTSNPN and CDR2 SVGIG (reference sequence). With 4 bases removed from V and 3 bases from J, the gap between germline ends came to 7 bases.

The V call is TRBV19, the J call TRBJ1-1; no clear D gene. Germline-derived CDR1 and CDR2 are LNHDA and SQIVND (reference sequence). The CDR3 extends over 13 amino acids. Deletions cut 1 base from V and 1 base from J, with 4 bases between. CDR3 DNA: TGTGCCAGTAGTATAGGTCAGAACACTGAAGCTTTCTTT. Residues: CASSIGQNTEAFF.

The J gene is TRBJ2-5, the V gene TRBV5-6, with 10 bases fitting TRBD1. Germline V gene data show CDR1 as SGHDT and CDR2 as YYEEEE. Trimming took 5 bases from V and 3 from J; bases not matched to a gene: 7. This CDR3 has 15 residues. This chain's CDR3 is CASRLPGTGEETQYF. The CDR3 coding sequence is TGTGCCAGCAGATTGCCCGGGACAGGGGAAGAGACCCAGTACTTC. The full variable domain, with the rest looked up from reference TRBV5-6 and TRBJ2-5, is DAGVTQSPTHLIKTRGQQVTLRCSPKSGHDTVSWYQQALGQGPQFIFQYYEEEERQRGNFPDRFSGHQFPNYSSELNVNALLLGDSALYLCASRLPGTGEETQYFGPGTRLLVL.

This chain joins TRBV6-1 and TRBJ2-3, with D unclear. The length of the CDR3 is 12 residues. V lost 2 bases and J 7 bases, leaving 7 bases between the germline ends. Germline CDR1 reads MNHNS; CDR2 reads SASEGT. DNA for the CDR3: TGTGCCAGCAGTGAATCCCGGAATACGCAGTATTTT. This codes for CASSESRNTQYF.

J is TRBJ2-7 and V is TRBV11-2, with unresolved D. CDR1 is SGHAT and CDR2 is FQNNGV in the germline V gene. The V gene lost 5 bases and the J gene lost 4 bases, with 6 bases spanning the gap. The CDR3 runs to 11 residues. The CDR3 spells CASSKKYEQYF. For the CDR3, the DNA is TGTGCCAGCAGCAAGAAGTACGAGCAGTACTTC.

The chain joins TRBV15 to TRBJ2-2; possibly TRBD2 for D (5 bases). Germline CDR1 LNHNV, CDR2 YYDKDF (reference sequence). This CDR3 comprises 16 residues. Trimming pared 0 bases from V and 1 base from J, leaving 9 bases between. The CDR3 nucleotides read TGTGCCACCAGCAGAGAGCCAGGACTGAACACCGGGGAGCTGTTTTTT. Its translation is CATSREPGLNTGELFF.

This clone occurred a few times. The chain carries TRBV29-1 and TRBJ1-1, with D possibly being TRBD1 (6 bases). The CDR3 covers 12 residues. V was shortened by 6 bases and J by 2 bases, with 10 bases between the two germline ends. Germline CDR1 and CDR2: SQVTM and ANQGSEA. This CDR3 is CSVGGINTEAFF. In nucleotides, the CDR3 is TGCAGCGTAGGGGGAATCAACACTGAAGCTTTCTTT.

The chain combines TRBV5-1 with TRBJ2-2, with D perhaps matching TRBD1 (6 bases). The CDR3 sequence is 16 residues long. Looked up from germline, CDR1 is SGHRS and CDR2 is YFSETQ. Deletions cut 4 bases from V and 0 bases from J, with 13 bases between. The CDR3: CASSKGDTTNTGELFF. DNA of the CDR3: TGCGCCAGCAGCAAGGGGGACACTACGAACACCGGGGAGCTGTTTTTT.

The chain uses TRBV7-3 and TRBJ1-1, with TRBD1 as a possible D gene (6 bases). The ends were cut back, 3 bases at V and 4 bases at J, with 12 bases in the middle. Looked up from germline, CDR1 is SGHTA and CDR2 is FQGTGA. The CDR3 spans 14 residues. The CDR3 sequence is CASSFQGGGTEAFF. Written as DNA, the CDR3 is TGTGCCAGCAGCTTTCAAGGGGGAGGCACTGAAGCTTTCTTT.

The chain recombines TRBV9 with TRBJ2-1; D call uncertain. Trimming shortened V by 0 bases and J by 4 bases, and 11 bases separated the two germline ends. The CDR3 totals 15 residues. Per the germline V gene, CDR1 is SGDLS and CDR2 is YYNGEE. CDR3 DNA sequence: TGTGCCAGCAGCGTAGATGGAGCAGATTACAATGAGCAGTTCTTC. Translation gives CASSVDGADYNEQFF. Full variable domain (missing parts from reference TRBV9 and TRBJ2-1): DSGVTQTPKHLITATGQRVTLRCSPRSGDLSVYWYQQSLDQGLQFLIQYYNGEERAKGNILERFSAQQFPDLHSELNLSSLELGDSALYFCASSVDGADYNEQFFGPGTRLTVL.

The chain is built from TRBV2 and TRBJ1-5, with D uncertain. The V end was cut by 4 bases, the J end by 3 bases, with 4 bases between. This CDR3 is 12 amino acids long. Germline CDR1 reads SNHLY; CDR2 reads FYNNEI. This chain's CDR3 is CASSAPNQPQHF. The CDR3 nucleotides are TGTGCCAGCAGTGCCCCCAATCAGCCCCAGCATTTT.

J is TRBJ2-5 and V is TRBV6-1, with D tentatively TRBD1 (6 bases). Germline V CDR1 and CDR2: MNHNS, SASEGT. V gave up 6 bases and J gave up 1 base, with 15 bases separating them. This CDR3 is 15 amino acids long. The CDR3 nucleotides read TGTGCCAGCAGGGGTCTTACAGGGATCCAAGAGACCCAGTACTTC. The encoded protein is CASRGLTGIQETQYF.

This chain connects TRBV6-6 to TRBJ1-4, with D maybe TRBD1 (6 bases). The CDR3 totals 16 residues. Trimming removed 7 bases at V and 3 bases at J, with 18 bases between. The V gene's germline CDR1 is MNHNY and CDR2 SVGAGI (reference sequence). The DNA of the CDR3 is TGTGCCAGCACCCATGGGGGGGGGCAATCTAATGAAAAACTGTTTTTT. Its translation: CASTHGGGQSNEKLFF.

CDR3 in DNA: TGCGCCAGCAGCCCGACGACAGGTCAAGAGACCCAGTACTTC. Translation: CASSPTTGQETQYF. The rearrangement uses TRBV5-1 and TRBJ2-5; possible D gene TRBD1, 6 bases. V was cut by 4 bases and J by 2 bases, with 12 bases left in between. Germline lookup yields CDR1 SGHRS and CDR2 YFSETQ. The CDR3 consists of 14 residues. The full variable domain, rest sourced from reference TRBV5-1 and TRBJ2-5, is KAGVTQTPRYLIKTRGQQVTLSCSPISGHRSVSWYQQTPGQGLQFLFEYFSETQRNKGNFPGRFSGRQFSNSRSEMNVSTLELGDSALYLCASSPTTGQETQYFGPGTRLLVL.

The chain joins TRBV10-3 to TRBJ2-2, with 10 bases lining up with TRBD2. This CDR3 spans 16 amino acids. Germline V gene sequence: CDR1 ENHRY, CDR2 SYGVKD. V dropped 7 bases and J dropped 4; count of bases not matched to a gene: 9. The CDR3 sequence is CAITQGLARGTGELFF. The DNA of the CDR3 is TGTGCCATCACCCAGGGACTAGCGAGGGGCACCGGGGAGCTGTTTTTT.

The chain couples TRBV6-5 to TRBJ1-5; TRBD1 agrees at 7 bases. The CDR3 is made up of 14 amino acids. Losses at the gene ends were 0 bases for V and 9 bases for J; bases not matched to a gene: 5. Germline V gene data show CDR1 as MNHEY and CDR2 as SVGAGI. CDR3: CASSYSQGGRPQHF. The DNA of the CDR3 is TGTGCCAGCAGTTACTCGCAGGGGGGTCGGCCCCAGCATTTT.

The gene calls are TRBV11-3 and TRBJ2-1; D remains unclear. The length of the CDR3 is 16 residues. CDR1 and CDR2 from the germline V gene are SGHNT and YENEEA. V lost 2 bases and J lost 4, with 15 bases in between. Written as DNA, the CDR3 is TGTGCCAGCAGCTTATCAACCAGTGGCGGATACAATGAGCAGTTCTTC. Amino acid sequence: CASSLSTSGGYNEQFF.

V is TRBV5-5 and J is TRBJ2-7; 9 bases are shared with TRBD1. The germline CDR1 and CDR2 sequences are SGHKS and YYEKEE (reference sequence). This CDR3 has 15 amino acids. J was trimmed by 2 bases and V by 4 bases; bases with no gene match: 7. The CDR3 is CASSRTGTGTYEQYF. The DNA for the CDR3 is TGTGCCAGCAGCCGTACCGGGACAGGGACCTACGAGCAGTACTTC.

This clone has only a few counts. The same CDR3 arises from other DNA sequences in this sample as well. J is TRBJ1-2 and V is TRBV6-5, with D possibly TRBD1 on 5 matching bases. Germline loops: CDR1 MNHEY, CDR2 SVGAGI. V lost 0 bases and J lost 4, with 15 bases in between. The CDR3 sequence is 16 residues long. DNA of the CDR3: TGTGCCAGCAGTTACTCGCAGGGAGCGGGAGTCTATGGCTACACCTTC. As protein: CASSYSQGAGVYGYTF.

V and J are TRBV7-2 and TRBJ1-1; D is undetermined. The CDR3 is 15 residues long. With 5 bases removed from V and 6 bases from J, the gap between germline ends came to 19 bases. CDR1 and CDR2 (germline): SGHTA, FQGNSA. CDR3 residues: CASSPQTGRKSEAFF. CDR3 in DNA: TGTGCCAGCAGCCCCCAGACTGGGAGGAAATCTGAAGCTTTCTTT.

This clone was seen a few times. V is TRBV18 and J is TRBJ1-2, with TRBD1 matching 8 bases. The CDR3 runs to 20 residues. V lost 1 base to trimming and J lost 2 bases; unmatched junction nucleotides: 18. Looked up from germline, CDR1 is KGHSH and CDR2 is LQKENI. CDR3 in amino acids: CASSPLGWGQVERTNYGYTF. For the CDR3, the DNA is TGTGCCAGCTCACCACTGGGGTGGGGACAGGTGGAACGAACCAACTATGGCTACACCTTC.